Listed below are T cell receptor beta chains from one sample, sequenced in a study of blood T cell repertoires in COVID-19. Method: immunoSEQ multiplex PCR; TCRdb's copy keeps in-frame clones and lacks some. Among roughly 240,000 clones listed, about 85% were seen once. Input material: peripheral blood. These TCRs come from a man younger than 30 with active or convalescent COVID-19. Both conserved end residues are part of each CDR3. A D gene is named only where the DNA matches it firmly. A clone size is listed for some rows: how often the clone was seen (once, few, many), or a class if it is expanded.

once	NA	17	TRBV11-2	TRBJ1-3	TGTGCCAGCAGCTTAGATCTGGACAACCTGGACGGAAACACCATATATTTT	CASSLDLDNLDGNTIYF
NA	TRBD2	13	TRBV11-2	TRBJ2-3	TGTGCCAGCAGCTTACGATCCGGGACTAGCACGTATTTT	CASSLRSGTSTYF
NA	NA	16	TRBV4-1	TRBJ1-3	TGCGCCAGCAGCCAAGACTGGTCCGGGTTAGGAAACACCATATATTTT	CASSQDWSGLGNTIYF
NA	NA	13	TRBV7-9	TRBJ1-5	TGTGCCAGCAGCTCAACCCGGGAGCAGCCCCAGCATTTT	CASSSTREQPQHF
NA	TRBD1	15	TRBV18	TRBJ2-2	TGTGCCAGCTCACTGGGGACAGGGAACACCGGGGAGCTGTTTTTT	CASSLGTGNTGELFF
NA	NA	13	TRBV5-1	TRBJ1-2	TGCGCCAGCAGCTTGGCCCCGACTGGGGGCTACACCTTC	CASSLAPTGGYTF
NA	TRBD2	16	TRBV2	TRBJ2-3	TGTGCCAGCTGCCCTGGACTAGCGGGAGTGGCAGATACGCAGTATTTT	CASCPGLAGVADTQYF
NA	TRBD1	18	TRBV11-2	TRBJ1-6	TGTGCCAGCAGCTTAGTCATTCGGTCGGACAGGGGTAATTCACCCCTCCACTTT	CASSLVIRSDRGNSPLHF
NA	NA	13	TRBV30	TRBJ1-1	TGTGCCTGGAACCTCGGCGAGGGCGCTGAAGCTTTCTTT	CAWNLGEGAEAFF
NA	TRBD2	17	TRBV4-1	TRBJ2-7	TGCGCCAGCAGCCAAGTAAGACGGCTAGCGGGAGGGAGCGAGCAGTACTTC	CASSQVRRLAGGSEQYF
NA	TRBD1	13	TRBV10-1	TRBJ1-1	TGCGCCAGCAGTGAGGGGACAGGGAGACCGGCTTTCTTT	CASSEGTGRPAFF
NA	NA	16	TRBV27	TRBJ1-4	TGTGCCAGCAGTTTATCCTTTGACAGGCTACGGGAAAAACTGTTTTTT	CASSLSFDRLREKLFF
NA	NA	14	TRBV10-3	TRBJ1-3	TGTGCCATCAGTGACCGGGGCTCTGGAAACACCATATATTTT	CAISDRGSGNTIYF
NA	TRBD1	14	TRBV6-1	TRBJ2-7	TGTGCCAGCAGTGAAGCCGTCAGGGGGAACGAGCAGTACTTC	CASSEAVRGNEQYF